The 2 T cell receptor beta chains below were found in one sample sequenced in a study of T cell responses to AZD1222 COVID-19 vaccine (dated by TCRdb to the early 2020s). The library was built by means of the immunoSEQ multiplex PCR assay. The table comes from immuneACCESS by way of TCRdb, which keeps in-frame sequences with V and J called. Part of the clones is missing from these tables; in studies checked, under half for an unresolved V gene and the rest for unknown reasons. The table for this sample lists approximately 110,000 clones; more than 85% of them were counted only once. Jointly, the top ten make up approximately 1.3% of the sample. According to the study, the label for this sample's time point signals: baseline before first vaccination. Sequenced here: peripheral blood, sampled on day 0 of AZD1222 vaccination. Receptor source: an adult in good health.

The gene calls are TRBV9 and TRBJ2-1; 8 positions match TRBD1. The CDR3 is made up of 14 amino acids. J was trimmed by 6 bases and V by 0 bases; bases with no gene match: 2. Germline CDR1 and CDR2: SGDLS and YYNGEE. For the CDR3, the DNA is TGTGCCAGCAGCGTAGGACAGGGGTTCAATGAGCAGTTCTTC. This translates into CASSVGQGFNEQFF.

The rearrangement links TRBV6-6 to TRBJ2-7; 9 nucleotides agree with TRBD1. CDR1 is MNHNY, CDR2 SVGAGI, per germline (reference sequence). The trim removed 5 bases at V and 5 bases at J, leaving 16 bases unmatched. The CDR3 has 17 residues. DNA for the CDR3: TGTGCCAGCAGTCCGGGACAGGGTCTGCCTAAGGGGGACGAGCAGTACTTC. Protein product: CASSPGQGLPKGDEQYF.